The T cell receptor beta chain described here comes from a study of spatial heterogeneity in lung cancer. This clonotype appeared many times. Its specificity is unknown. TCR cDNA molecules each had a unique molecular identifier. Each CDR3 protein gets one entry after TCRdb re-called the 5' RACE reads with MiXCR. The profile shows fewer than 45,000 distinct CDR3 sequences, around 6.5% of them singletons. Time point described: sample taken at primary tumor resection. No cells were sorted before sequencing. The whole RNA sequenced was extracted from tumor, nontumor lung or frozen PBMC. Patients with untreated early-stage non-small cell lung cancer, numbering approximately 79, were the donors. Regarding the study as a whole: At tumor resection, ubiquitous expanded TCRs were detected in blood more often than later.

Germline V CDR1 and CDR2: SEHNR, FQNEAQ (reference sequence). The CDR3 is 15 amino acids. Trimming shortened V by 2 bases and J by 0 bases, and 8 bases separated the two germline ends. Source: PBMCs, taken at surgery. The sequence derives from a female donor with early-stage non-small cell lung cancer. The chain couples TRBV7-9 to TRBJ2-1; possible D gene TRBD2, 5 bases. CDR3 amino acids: CASSLQAGSYNEQFF. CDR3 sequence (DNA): TGTGCCAGCAGCTTACAGGCGGGCTCCTACAATGAGCAGTTCTTC.